Below are 18 T cell receptor beta chains sequenced from a single sample in a study of T cell responses to AZD1222 COVID-19 vaccine. The protocol was immunoSEQ multiplex PCR, while the TCRdb copy is restricted to in-frame clones and leaves out a portion. The table records 92,000 or so clones, around 89% of them present only once. The sample in question was peripheral blood, obtained on day 0 of AZD1222 vaccination. These receptors were obtained from an adult in good health.

The chain has TRBV23-1 and TRBJ2-7; 13 positions match TRBD2. TRBV23-1 is an open reading frame whose function is uncertain. The J segment lost 0 bases and the V segment lost 4 bases, leaving 9 bases of the junction unmatched. The CDR3 is made up of 18 amino acids. CDR3 protein: CASSPAGLAGASSYEQYF. DNA of the CDR3: TGCGCCAGCAGTCCTGCAGGACTAGCGGGGGCGAGCTCCTACGAGCAGTACTTC.

J is TRBJ1-2 and V is TRBV19; 8 bases map to TRBD1. V shed 3 bases and J 4 bases; nucleotides not matched to a gene: 7. Germline V gene data show CDR1 as LNHDA and CDR2 as SQIVND (reference sequence). The CDR3 consists of 15 residues. CDR3 in amino acids: CASSILQGEVYGYTF. The CDR3 nucleotides read TGTGCCAGTAGTATTCTACAGGGGGAAGTCTATGGCTACACCTTC.

J is TRBJ1-1 and V is TRBV19; D gene ambiguous. The CDR3 is 14 residues long. Looked up from germline, CDR1 is LNHDA and CDR2 is SQIVND (reference sequence). V was trimmed by 3 bases and J by 4 bases, leaving 12 bases between them. CDR3 DNA sequence: TGTGCCAGTAGTATCGGTTGGGAGACCACTGAAGCTTTCTTT. Translating gives CASSIGWETTEAFF.

Here the CDR3 DNA reads TGTGCCAGCAGTTTCGGGGTCACTGAAGCTTTCTTT. Protein: CASSFGVTEAFF. The V call is TRBV12-3 or TRBV12-4, the J call TRBJ1-1; D unclear. The length of the CDR3 is 12 residues. The V gene lost 3 bases and the J gene lost 4 bases, with 6 bases spanning the gap.

This chain links TRBV6-5 with TRBJ2-7; D assignment may be TRBD1 or TRBD2 (5 bases each). This CDR3 is built from 15 residues. V dropped 6 bases and J dropped 3 bases, with 18 bases sitting between them. Germline V gene data show CDR1 as MNHEY and CDR2 as SVGAGI. The DNA for the CDR3 is TGTGCCAGCAGAGTCGACTGGGGGAGAAGCTACGAGCAGTACTTC. It is translated as CASRVDWGRSYEQYF.

DNA of the CDR3: TGTGCCAGCGCCCCGCCAGGGCACGAGCAGTACTTC. This translates into CASAPPGHEQYF. The rearrangement uses TRBV12-3 or TRBV12-4 and TRBJ2-7; TRBD1 might be the D (5 bases). Trimming removed 8 bases at V and 5 bases at J, with 13 bases between. CDR3 size: 12 residues.

The V and J genes are TRBV12-3 or TRBV12-4 and TRBJ1-1; D unclear. The germline V and J ends were trimmed by 6 bases and 3 bases, with 8 bases remaining between them. The CDR3 spans 12 residues. The CDR3 bases are TGTGCCAGCAGCCTTGACTACACTGAAGCTTTCTTT. Translating gives CASSLDYTEAFF.

The chain couples TRBV15 to TRBJ1-2; 10 bases are shared with TRBD1. In germline, CDR1 is LNHNV, CDR2 YYDKDF (reference sequence). CDR3 length: 14 residues. V lost 1 base and J lost 8; bases outside the gene matches: 4. CDR3 DNA: TGTGCCACCAGCAGAGGACAGGGGGCAGAGGGCTACACCTTC. Protein product: CATSRGQGAEGYTF. Full variable domain (remainder filled in from reference TRBV15 and TRBJ1-2): DAMVIQNPRYQVTQFGKPVTLSCSQTLNHNVMYWYQQKSSQAPKLLFHYYDKDFNNEADTPDNFQSRRPNTSFCFLDIRSPGLGDTAMYLCATSRGQGAEGYTFGSGTRLTVV.

The V and J genes are TRBV29-1 and TRBJ2-2; D not resolved. Germline values: CDR1 SQVTM, CDR2 ANQGSEA. This CDR3 contains 14 residues. The germline V and J ends were trimmed by 5 bases and 0 bases, with 10 bases remaining between them. Here the CDR3 reads CSVPDGANTGELFF. The CDR3 coding sequence is TGCAGCGTTCCGGACGGCGCGAACACCGGGGAGCTGTTTTTT.

V gene TRBV5-1 combines with J gene TRBJ1-1; D possibly corresponds to TRBD1 (5 bases). V lost 0 bases to trimming and J lost 1 base, with 10 bases between them. Per germline, CDR1 SGHRS and CDR2 YFSETQ. There are 15 residues in the CDR3. CDR3 coding DNA: TGCGCCAGCAGCTTGGTGGCGGGGGGGAACACTGAAGCTTTCTTT. Its translation: CASSLVAGGNTEAFF. The full variable domain, in which reference TRBV5-1 and TRBJ1-1 provide the parts outside the CDR3, is KAGVTQTPRYLIKTRGQQVTLSCSPISGHRSVSWYQQTPGQGLQFLFEYFSETQRNKGNFPGRFSGRQFSNSRSEMNVSTLELGDSALYLCASSLVAGGNTEAFFGQGTRLTVV.

This chain connects TRBV4-1 to TRBJ1-5, with 7 bases lining up with TRBD1. Per the germline V gene, CDR1 is MGHRA and CDR2 is YSYEKL. V was clipped by 0 bases and J by 5 bases; unmatched bases: 1. CDR3 length equals 14 residues. In DNA, the CDR3 is TGCGCCAGCAGCCAAGAAGACAGGGATCAGCCCCAGCATTTT. It codes for CASSQEDRDQPQHF.

The chain is built from TRBV10-2 and TRBJ1-2; D not resolved. V lost 4 bases and J 5 bases, leaving 11 bases between the germline ends. This CDR3 has 13 amino acids. The germline V gene encodes CDR1 WSHSY and CDR2 SAAADI. In nucleotides, the CDR3 is TGCGCCAGCAGTGCGGGGAACACATATGGCTACACCTTC. Its protein product is CASSAGNTYGYTF.

The chain carries TRBV6-5 and TRBJ1-5, with D possibly being TRBD1 (5 bases). Germline V gene sequence: CDR1 MNHEY, CDR2 SVGAGI. V was pared by 2 bases and J by 5 bases, with 13 bases between. The CDR3 consists of 15 residues. CDR3 coding DNA: TGTGCCAGCAGTTACGTGAGGGGTTGGGATCAGCCCCAGCATTTT. This codes for CASSYVRGWDQPQHF.

The V gene is TRBV19, the J gene TRBJ1-2, with no clear D. The germline gives CDR1 LNHDA, CDR2 SQIVND (reference sequence). The CDR3 runs to 21 residues. Trimming cost V 4 bases and J 4 bases, with 34 bases left between them. The CDR3 DNA reads as TGTGCCAGTAGTACCAAGGGTTTTGCAGCTCGGCATTCGGGGTACCTCTATGGCTACACCTTC. Translation gives CASSTKGFAARHSGYLYGYTF.

The chain employs TRBV5-1 and TRBJ2-5, with 7 bases aligning to TRBD2. The V and J ends lost 5 bases and 3 bases, in that order; junction bases with no gene match: 7. Germline CDR1 SGHRS, CDR2 YFSETQ. The CDR3 length is 14 residues. The CDR3 nucleotides are TGCGCCAGCAGTCCTGGGGCGGGGGAAGAGACCCAGTACTTC. The encoded protein is CASSPGAGEETQYF. The full variable domain, with the rest looked up from reference TRBV5-1 and TRBJ2-5, is KAGVTQTPRYLIKTRGQQVTLSCSPISGHRSVSWYQQTPGQGLQFLFEYFSETQRNKGNFPGRFSGRQFSNSRSEMNVSTLELGDSALYLCASSPGAGEETQYFGPGTRLLVL.

The chain couples TRBV7-8 to TRBJ1-1; weak D call: TRBD1 (6 bases). The germline V gene has CDR1 SGHVS and CDR2 FQNEAQ. V was cut by 1 base and J by 5 bases, with 14 bases left in between. This CDR3 has 15 residues. The CDR3 loop reads CASSLVGQRGTEAFF. CDR3 DNA: TGTGCCAGCAGCTTAGTCGGACAAAGGGGGACTGAAGCTTTCTTT.

The chain combines TRBV19 with TRBJ1-6, with 9 bases identical to TRBD1. Trimming took 3 bases from V and 6 from J; bases not matched to a gene: 6. This CDR3 region has 16 residues. Per the germline V gene, CDR1 is LNHDA and CDR2 is SQIVND (reference sequence). Written as DNA, the CDR3 is TGTGCCAGTAGTATCTATGGGACAGGGACTAATTCACCCCTCCACTTT. Translated: CASSIYGTGTNSPLHF.

This clone was seen only once. The chain is built from TRBV3-1 (or the pseudogene TRBV3-2) and TRBJ1-1; no clear D gene. Germline V lookup: CDR1 LGHDT, CDR2 YNNKEL (reference sequence). This CDR3 is built from 16 residues. Trimming took 1 base from V and 1 from J, leaving 13 bases between them. CDR3 coding DNA: TGTGCCAGCAGCCAAGGGTCCGACCCTTCGAACACTGAAGCTTTCTTT. It yields the protein CASSQGSDPSNTEAFF.